The next 8 T cell receptor beta chains were all read from a single sample in a study of molecular identifiers for immune sequencing clone quantification. One entry per CDR3 protein, called by TCRdb with MiXCR from the PCR reads. Of approximately 670,000 distinct CDR3 sequences in the sample, about 20% were seen once. Input material: naive CD8+ T cells from blood, with Jurkat cell RNA spiked in. Noted subset: FACS-sorted CD8+CD4-CCR7+CD45RA+ naive T cells. These receptors all come from a human donor in good health. Some libraries in this study had Jurkat cell RNA spiked in.

This clonotype has ten or more counts. The CDR3 spells CASSFPSGGAPDTQYF. CDR3 bases: TGTGCCAGCAGCTTCCCTAGCGGGGGGGCACCAGATACGCAGTATTTT. V is TRBV5-4 and J is TRBJ2-3, with TRBD2 matching over 12 bases. Per the germline V gene, CDR1 is SGHNT and CDR2 is YYREEE (reference sequence). The V gene end was trimmed by 2 bases and the J gene end by 4 bases; junction bases not matched to a gene: 5. The CDR3 totals 16 residues.

This clonotype was detected ten times or more. The rearrangement links TRBV2 to TRBJ2-3; either TRBD1 or TRBD2 may fit D (5 bases each). Germline V gives CDR1 SNHLY, CDR2 FYNNEI. V lost 6 bases, J lost 2 bases, and 15 bases lay in between. The CDR3 totals 15 residues. The CDR3 nucleotides are TGTGCCAGCAGCATTACGGGACCCTACACAGATACGCAGTATTTT. This gives the protein CASSITGPYTDTQYF.

This clonotype showed up just a few times. This sequence joins TRBV28 and TRBJ1-3, with D unresolved. The germline gives CDR1 MDHEN, CDR2 SYDVKM. Trimming took 5 bases from V and 0 from J, leaving 11 bases between them. The CDR3 covers 15 residues. Written as DNA, the CDR3 is TGTGCCAGCAGTCTACCGGGTTTCTCTGGAAACACCATATATTTT. Translation: CASSLPGFSGNTIYF.

A few counts support this clonotype. The gene calls are TRBV19 and TRBJ2-7, with 7 positions matching TRBD1. Germline V gene lookup returns CDR1 LNHDA and CDR2 SQIVND (reference sequence). Trimming took 9 bases from V and 3 from J; bases not matched to a gene: 14. The CDR3 spans 15 residues. This chain's CDR3 is CASSPGQDGYYEQYF. The CDR3 DNA follows: TGTGCCAGCTCACCAGGACAGGATGGATACTACGAGCAGTACTTC. The full variable domain, completed using reference TRBV19 and TRBJ2-7, is DGGITQSPKYLFRKEGQNVTLSCEQNLNHDAMYWYRQDPGQGLRLIYYSQIVNDFQKGDIAEGYSVSREKKESFPLTVTSAQKNPTAFYLCASSPGQDGYYEQYFGPGTRLTVT.

This clonotype showed up many times. This rearrangement joins TRBV2 to TRBJ2-3; TRBD1 agrees at 7 bases. The germline V gene has CDR1 SNHLY and CDR2 FYNNEI. CDR3 length: 15 amino acids. Unmatched junction bases numbered 11, after V lost 7 bases and J lost 4 bases. The chain's CDR3 is CASNWDSPFPDTQYF. In nucleotides, the CDR3 is TGTGCCAGCAATTGGGACAGTCCTTTCCCAGATACGCAGTATTTT.

This clonotype came up many times. CDR3 in DNA: TGTGCCAGCAGTTACCTGACACTAGCGGGTACGTCGGATACGCAGTATTTT. This sequence encodes CASSYLTLAGTSDTQYF. The rearrangement joins TRBV6-2 or TRBV6-3 to TRBJ2-3; 9 bases are shared with TRBD2. Germline-derived CDR1 and CDR2 are MNHEY and SVGEGT. CDR3 size: 17 residues. The trim removed 2 bases at V and 6 bases at J, leaving 12 bases unmatched.

Points on this clonotype: Being one base from a much bigger clone, this may be a read error. J is TRBJ1-1 and V is TRBV19, with D unresolved. V was cut by 5 bases and J by 8 bases, with 6 bases left in between. Germline V gene data show CDR1 as LNHDA and CDR2 as SQIVND (reference sequence). CDR3 length: 10 amino acids. CDR3 sequence reads: CASSGREAFF. The CDR3 DNA is TGTGCCAGTAGTGGCAGGGAAGCTTTCTTT.

The chain couples TRBV6-6 to TRBJ2-3; 9 bases are shared with TRBD2. Trimming at V came to 7 bases and at J to 2 bases, leaving 4 bases not matched to a gene. Germline V gives CDR1 MNHNY, CDR2 SVGAGI (reference sequence). This CDR3 is built from 14 residues. The CDR3 DNA is TGTGCCAGCAATAGCGGGAGAGACACAGATACGCAGTATTTT. It encodes CASNSGRDTDTQYF.